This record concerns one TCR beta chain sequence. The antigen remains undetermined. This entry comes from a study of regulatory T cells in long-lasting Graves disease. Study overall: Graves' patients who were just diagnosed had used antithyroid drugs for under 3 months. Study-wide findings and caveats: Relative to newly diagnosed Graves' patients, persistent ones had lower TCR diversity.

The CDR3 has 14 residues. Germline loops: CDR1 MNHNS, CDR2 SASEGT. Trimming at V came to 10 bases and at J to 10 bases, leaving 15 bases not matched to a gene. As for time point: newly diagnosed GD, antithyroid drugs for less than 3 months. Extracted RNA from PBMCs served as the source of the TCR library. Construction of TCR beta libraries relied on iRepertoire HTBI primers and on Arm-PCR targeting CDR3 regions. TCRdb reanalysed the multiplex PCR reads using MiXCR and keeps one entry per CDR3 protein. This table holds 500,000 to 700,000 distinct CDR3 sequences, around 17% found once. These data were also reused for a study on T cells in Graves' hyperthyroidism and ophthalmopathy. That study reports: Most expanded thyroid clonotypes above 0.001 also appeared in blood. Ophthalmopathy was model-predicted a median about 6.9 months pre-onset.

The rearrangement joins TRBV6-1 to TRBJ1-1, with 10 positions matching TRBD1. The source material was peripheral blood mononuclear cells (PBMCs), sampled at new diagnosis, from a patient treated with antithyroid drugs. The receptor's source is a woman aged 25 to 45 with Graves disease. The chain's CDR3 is CATSRPPGQGLAFF. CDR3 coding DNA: TGTGCCACCTCTCGCCCTCCGGGACAGGGGTTAGCTTTCTTT.